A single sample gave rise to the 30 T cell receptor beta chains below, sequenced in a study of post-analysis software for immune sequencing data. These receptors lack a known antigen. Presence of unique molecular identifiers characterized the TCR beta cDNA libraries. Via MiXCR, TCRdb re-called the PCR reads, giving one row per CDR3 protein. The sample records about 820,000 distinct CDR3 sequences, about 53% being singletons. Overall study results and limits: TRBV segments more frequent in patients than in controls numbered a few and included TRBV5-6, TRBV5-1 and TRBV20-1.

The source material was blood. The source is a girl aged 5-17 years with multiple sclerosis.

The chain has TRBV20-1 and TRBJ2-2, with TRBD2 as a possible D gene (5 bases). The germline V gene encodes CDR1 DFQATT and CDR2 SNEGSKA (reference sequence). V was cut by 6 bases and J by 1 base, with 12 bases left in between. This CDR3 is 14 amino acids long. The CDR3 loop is CSAQGGQNTGELFF. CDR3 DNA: TGCAGTGCCCAAGGAGGCCAGAACACCGGGGAGCTGTTTTTT.

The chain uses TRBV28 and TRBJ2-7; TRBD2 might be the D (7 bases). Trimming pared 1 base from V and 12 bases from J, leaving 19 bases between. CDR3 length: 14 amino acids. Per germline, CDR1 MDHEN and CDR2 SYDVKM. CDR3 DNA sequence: TGTGCCAGCAGTTTATCCATGGGGGGGCGGGCGACGTACTTC. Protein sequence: CASSLSMGGRATYF.

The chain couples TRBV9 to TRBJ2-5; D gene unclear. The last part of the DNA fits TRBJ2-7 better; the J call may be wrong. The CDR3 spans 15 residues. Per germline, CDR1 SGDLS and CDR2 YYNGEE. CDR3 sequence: CASSVALGFEDEQYF. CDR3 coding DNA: TGTGCCAGCAGCGTAGCGTTAGGCTTCGAGGACGAGCAGTACTTC.

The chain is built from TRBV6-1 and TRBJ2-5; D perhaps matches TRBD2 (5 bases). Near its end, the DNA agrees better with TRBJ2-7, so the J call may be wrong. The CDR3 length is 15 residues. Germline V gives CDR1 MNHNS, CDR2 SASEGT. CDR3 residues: CAISMDRRGSYEQYF. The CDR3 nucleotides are TGTGCCATCTCCATGGACCGTCGTGGGAGCTACGAGCAGTACTTC.

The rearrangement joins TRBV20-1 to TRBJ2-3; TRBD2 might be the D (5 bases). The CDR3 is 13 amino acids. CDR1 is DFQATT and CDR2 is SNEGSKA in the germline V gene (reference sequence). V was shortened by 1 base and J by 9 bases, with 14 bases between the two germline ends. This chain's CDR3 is CSARGTELATQYF. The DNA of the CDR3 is TGCAGTGCTAGAGGAACGGAGCTAGCCACGCAGTATTTT.

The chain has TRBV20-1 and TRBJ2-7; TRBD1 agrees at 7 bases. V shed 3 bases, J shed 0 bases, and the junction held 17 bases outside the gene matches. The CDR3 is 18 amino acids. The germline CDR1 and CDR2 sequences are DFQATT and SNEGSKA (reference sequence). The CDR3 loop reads CSASSPTSGTAVSYEQYF. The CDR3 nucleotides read TGCAGTGCTAGCTCCCCGACCTCGGGGACAGCAGTCTCCTACGAGCAGTACTTC.

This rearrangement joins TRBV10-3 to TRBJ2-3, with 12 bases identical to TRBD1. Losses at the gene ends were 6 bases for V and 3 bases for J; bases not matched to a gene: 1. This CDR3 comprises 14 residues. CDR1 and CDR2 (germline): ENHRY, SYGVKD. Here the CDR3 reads CAIRGQGATDTQYF. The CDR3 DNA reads TGTGCCATCAGGGGACAGGGGGCAACAGATACGCAGTATTTT.

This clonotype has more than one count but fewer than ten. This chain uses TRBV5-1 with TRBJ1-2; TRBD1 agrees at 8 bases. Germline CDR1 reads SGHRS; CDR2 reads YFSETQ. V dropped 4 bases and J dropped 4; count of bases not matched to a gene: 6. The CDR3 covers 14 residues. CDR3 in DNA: TGCGCCAGCAGCACGGACAGGGTTACCTATGGCTACACCTTC. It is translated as CASSTDRVTYGYTF.

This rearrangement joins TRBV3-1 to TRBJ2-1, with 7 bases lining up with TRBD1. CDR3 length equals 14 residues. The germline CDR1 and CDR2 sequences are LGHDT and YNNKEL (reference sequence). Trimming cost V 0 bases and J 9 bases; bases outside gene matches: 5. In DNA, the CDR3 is TGTGCCAGCAGCCAAGATGAAGGGGGCGGTGAGCAGTTCTTC. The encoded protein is CASSQDEGGGEQFF.

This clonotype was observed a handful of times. CDR3 residues: CASSQARLAGHQETQYF. The CDR3, as DNA: TGTGCCAGCAGCCAAGCCCGTCTAGCGGGACACCAAGAGACCCAGTACTTC. The gene calls are TRBV6-6 and TRBJ2-5; 9 bases are a match to TRBD2. The germline CDR1 and CDR2 sequences are MNHNY and SVGAGI (reference sequence). CDR3 size: 17 residues. The V gene end was trimmed by 6 bases and the J gene end by 0 bases; junction bases not matched to a gene: 11.

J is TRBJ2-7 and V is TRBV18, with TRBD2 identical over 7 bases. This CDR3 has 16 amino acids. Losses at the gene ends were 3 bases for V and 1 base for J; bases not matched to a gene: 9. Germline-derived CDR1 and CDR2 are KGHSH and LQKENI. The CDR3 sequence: CASSPQQRDLSYEQYF. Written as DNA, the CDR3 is TGTGCCAGCTCACCTCAGCAGCGGGATCTATCCTACGAGCAGTACTTC.

CDR3 region: CATSREAAGNQPQHF. CDR3 nucleotides: TGTGCCACCAGTCGGGAGGCGGCTGGGAATCAGCCCCAGCATTTT. This rearrangement joins TRBV15 to TRBJ1-5; D ambiguous. Germline loops: CDR1 LNHNV, CDR2 YYDKDF (reference sequence). With 6 bases removed from V and 4 bases from J, the gap between germline ends came to 16 bases. CDR3 length: 15 amino acids.

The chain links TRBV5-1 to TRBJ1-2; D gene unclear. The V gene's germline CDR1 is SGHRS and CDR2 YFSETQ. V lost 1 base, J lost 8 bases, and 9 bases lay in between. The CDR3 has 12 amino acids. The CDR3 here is CASSLNQEGYTF. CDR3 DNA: TGCGCCAGCAGCTTGAATCAGGAGGGCTACACCTTC.

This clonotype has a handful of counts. The CDR3: CATSSWTGDQPQHF. The CDR3 DNA follows: TGTGCCACCAGCAGCTGGACAGGGGATCAGCCCCAGCATTTT. The V and J genes are TRBV15 and TRBJ1-5; 9 bases fit TRBD1. V lost 3 bases, J lost 5 bases, and 2 bases stayed unmatched. The germline gives CDR1 LNHNV, CDR2 YYDKDF (reference sequence). The CDR3 has 14 residues.

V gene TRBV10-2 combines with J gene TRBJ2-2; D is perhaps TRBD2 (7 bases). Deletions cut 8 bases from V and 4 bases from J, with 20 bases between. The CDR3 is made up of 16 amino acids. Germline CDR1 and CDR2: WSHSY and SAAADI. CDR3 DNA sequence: TGCGCCAGCCACAAGGGGGGCGGGAGCACCACCGGGGAGCTGTTTTTT. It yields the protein CASHKGGGSTTGELFF.

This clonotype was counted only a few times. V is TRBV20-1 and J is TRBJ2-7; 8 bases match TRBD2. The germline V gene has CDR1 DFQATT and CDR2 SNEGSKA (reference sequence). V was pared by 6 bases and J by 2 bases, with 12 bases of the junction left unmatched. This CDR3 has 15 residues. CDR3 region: CSAPGAGGPTYEQYF. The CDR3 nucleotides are TGCAGTGCCCCGGGGGCGGGAGGCCCTACCTACGAGCAGTACTTC.

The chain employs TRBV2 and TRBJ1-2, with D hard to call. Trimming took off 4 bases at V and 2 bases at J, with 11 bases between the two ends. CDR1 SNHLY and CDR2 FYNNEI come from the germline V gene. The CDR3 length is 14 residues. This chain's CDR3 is CASSAQRRNYGYTF. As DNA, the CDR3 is TGTGCCAGCAGTGCTCAGCGAAGAAACTATGGCTACACCTTC.

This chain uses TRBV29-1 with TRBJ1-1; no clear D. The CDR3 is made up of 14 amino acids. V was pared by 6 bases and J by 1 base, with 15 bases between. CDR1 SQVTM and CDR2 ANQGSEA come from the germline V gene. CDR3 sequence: CSVSPYLSNTEAFF. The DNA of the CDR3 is TGCAGCGTCAGTCCCTACTTATCGAACACTGAAGCTTTCTTT.

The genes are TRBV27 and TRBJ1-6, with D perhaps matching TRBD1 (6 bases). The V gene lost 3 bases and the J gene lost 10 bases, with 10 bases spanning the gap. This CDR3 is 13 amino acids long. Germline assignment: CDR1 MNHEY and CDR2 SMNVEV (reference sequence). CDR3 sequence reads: CASSFQDSSPLHF. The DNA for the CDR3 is TGTGCCAGCAGTTTCCAGGACAGCTCACCCCTCCACTTT.

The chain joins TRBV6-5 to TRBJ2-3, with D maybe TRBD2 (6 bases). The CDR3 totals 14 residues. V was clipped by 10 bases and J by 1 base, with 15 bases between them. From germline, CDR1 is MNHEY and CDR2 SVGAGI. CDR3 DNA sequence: TGTGCCACCAAAGGAGGGATACGCACAGATACGCAGTATTTT. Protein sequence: CATKGGIRTDTQYF.

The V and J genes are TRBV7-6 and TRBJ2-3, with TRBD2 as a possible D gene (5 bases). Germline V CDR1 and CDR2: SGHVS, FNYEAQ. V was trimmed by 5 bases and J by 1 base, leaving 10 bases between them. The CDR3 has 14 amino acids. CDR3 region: CASSPSRGTDTQYF. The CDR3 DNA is TGTGCCAGCAGCCCCTCGAGGGGCACAGATACGCAGTATTTT. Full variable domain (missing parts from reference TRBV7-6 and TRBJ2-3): GAGVSQSPRYKVTKRGQDVALRCDPISGHVSLYWYRQALGQGPEFLTYFNYEAQQDKSGLPNDRFSAERPEGSISTLTIQRTEQRDSAMYRCASSPSRGTDTQYFGPGTRLTVL.

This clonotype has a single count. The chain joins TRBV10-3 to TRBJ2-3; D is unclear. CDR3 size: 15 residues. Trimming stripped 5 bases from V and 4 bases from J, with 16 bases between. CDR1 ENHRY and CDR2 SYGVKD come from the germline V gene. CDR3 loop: CAISQTQPGADTQYF. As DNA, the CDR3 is TGTGCCATCAGTCAGACCCAACCTGGGGCAGATACGCAGTATTTT.

The CDR3 region has the DNA TGTCCGACAGGGAGCTACGAGCAGTACTTC. The encoded protein is CPTGSYEQYF. The V gene is TRBV6-5, the J gene TRBJ2-7, with 7 positions matching TRBD1. The CDR3 has 10 residues. From germline, CDR1 is MNHEY and CDR2 SVGAGI.

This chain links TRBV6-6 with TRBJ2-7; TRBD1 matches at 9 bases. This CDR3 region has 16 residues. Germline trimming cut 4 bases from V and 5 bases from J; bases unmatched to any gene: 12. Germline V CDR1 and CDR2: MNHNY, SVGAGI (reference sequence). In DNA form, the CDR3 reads TGTGCCAGCAGTTCGCCTAGGGACAGGGCCGGCCACGAGCAGTACTTC. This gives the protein CASSSPRDRAGHEQYF.

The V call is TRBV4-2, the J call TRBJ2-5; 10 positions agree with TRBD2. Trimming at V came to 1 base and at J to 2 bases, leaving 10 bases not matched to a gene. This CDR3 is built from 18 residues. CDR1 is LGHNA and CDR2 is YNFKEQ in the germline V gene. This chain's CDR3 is CASSQVGLAGEVQETQYF. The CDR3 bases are TGTGCCAGCAGCCAAGTTGGTCTAGCGGGGGAGGTTCAAGAGACCCAGTACTTC.

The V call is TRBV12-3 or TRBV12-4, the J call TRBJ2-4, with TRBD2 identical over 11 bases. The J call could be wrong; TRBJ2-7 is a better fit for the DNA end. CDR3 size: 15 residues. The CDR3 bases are TGTGCCAGCAGAGACGGGACTAGCGGTGTTTACGAGCAGTACTTC. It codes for CASRDGTSGVYEQYF.

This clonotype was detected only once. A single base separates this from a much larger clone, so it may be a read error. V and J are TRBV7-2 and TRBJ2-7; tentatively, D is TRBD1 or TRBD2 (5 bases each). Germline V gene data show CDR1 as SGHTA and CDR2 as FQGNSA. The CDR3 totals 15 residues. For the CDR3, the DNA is TGTGCCAGCAGCTTAGATGGGGGACCCGTCTACAAGCAGTACTTC. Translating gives CASSLDGGPVYKQYF.

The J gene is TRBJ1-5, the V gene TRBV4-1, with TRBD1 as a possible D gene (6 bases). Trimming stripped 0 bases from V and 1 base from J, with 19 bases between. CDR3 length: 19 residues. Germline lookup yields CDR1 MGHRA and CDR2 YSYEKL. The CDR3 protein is CASSQEHRAATGSNQPQHF. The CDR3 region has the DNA TGCGCCAGCAGCCAAGAGCACAGGGCTGCCACTGGGAGCAATCAGCCCCAGCATTTT.

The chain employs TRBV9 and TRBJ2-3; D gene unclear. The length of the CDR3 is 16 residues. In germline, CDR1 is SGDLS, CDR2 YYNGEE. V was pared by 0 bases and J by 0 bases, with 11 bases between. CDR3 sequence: CASSVVTGTSTDTQYF. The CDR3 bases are TGTGCCAGCAGCGTAGTAACCGGAACTAGCACAGATACGCAGTATTTT.

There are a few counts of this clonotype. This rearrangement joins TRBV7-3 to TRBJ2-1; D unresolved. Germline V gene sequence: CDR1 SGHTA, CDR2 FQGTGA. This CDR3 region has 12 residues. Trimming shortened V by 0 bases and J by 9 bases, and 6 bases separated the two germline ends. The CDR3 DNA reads TGTGCCAGCAGCTTAACCGGTGGTGAGCAGTTCTTC. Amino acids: CASSLTGGEQFF.